The 11 T cell receptor beta chains listed next were all sequenced from one sample in a study of blood T cell repertoires in COVID-19. The protocol was immunoSEQ multiplex PCR, while the TCRdb copy is restricted to in-frame clones and leaves out a portion. The sample records approximately 60,000 clones, about 80% being singletons. The sample comprised peripheral blood. These receptors all come from a woman older than 75 with acute or convalescent COVID-19.

A remark on this clone: One junction end disagrees with the germline gene, perhaps due to a read error. The genes are TRBV9 and TRBJ2-1, with a tentative D call TRBD2 (5 bases). The CDR3 is 17 amino acids. Germline V lookup: CDR1 SGDLS, CDR2 YYNGEE. The chain's CDR3 is CASSVTVVLDSDNEQFF. The CDR3 coding sequence is TGTGCCAGCAGCGTAACCGTAGTACTAGACTCCGACAATGAGCAGTTCTTC.

Here the CDR3 reads CASSYSTGGDIQYF. CDR3 bases: TGTGCCAGCAGTTACTCGACAGGGGGGGACATTCAGTACTTC. The chain carries TRBV6-5 and TRBJ2-4; 9 bases are shared with TRBD1. This CDR3 is 14 amino acids long. After removal of 0 bases from V and 8 bases from J, the junction contained 2 bases not matched to a gene. Germline V CDR1 and CDR2: MNHEY, SVGAGI.

This chain links TRBV7-9 with TRBJ2-1; 11 bases line up with TRBD2. After removal of 4 bases from V and 4 bases from J, the junction contained 6 bases not matched to a gene. This CDR3 is built from 16 residues. The germline V gene has CDR1 SEHNR and CDR2 FQNEAQ (reference sequence). The CDR3 coding sequence is TGTGCCAGCAGCTCCGCGGGACTAGCGGAGTACAATGAGCAGTTCTTC. Amino acid sequence: CASSSAGLAEYNEQFF.

This chain uses TRBV24-1 with TRBJ2-1; a possible D gene is TRBD2 (5 bases). The V end lost 11 bases, the J end lost 0 bases, and 16 bases lay between the germline ends. Germline CDR1 and CDR2: KGHDR and SFDVKD. The CDR3 is made up of 15 amino acids. The CDR3 spells CAKCPGDSSYNEQFF. CDR3 bases: TGTGCCAAATGCCCCGGGGATAGCTCCTACAATGAGCAGTTCTTC.

This rearrangement joins TRBV6-1 to TRBJ1-2, with D maybe TRBD1 (6 bases). Looked up from germline, CDR1 is MNHNS and CDR2 is SASEGT. V was shortened by 1 base and J by 4 bases, with 7 bases between the two germline ends. The CDR3 has 13 amino acids. CDR3 DNA sequence: TGTGCCAGCAGTGAAGAAGGGGGCTATGGCTACACCTTC. Amino acid sequence: CASSEEGGYGYTF.

This sequence joins TRBV18 and TRBJ2-1; TRBD2 matches at 13 bases. The V and J ends lost 4 bases and 7 bases, in that order; junction bases with no gene match: 7. The CDR3 consists of 16 residues. Germline loops: CDR1 KGHSH, CDR2 LQKENI. CDR3 loop: CASSLLAGGPRNEQFF. The CDR3 DNA is TGTGCCAGCTCACTACTAGCGGGGGGGCCTCGGAATGAGCAGTTCTTC.

On this clone itself: A read error may produce the germline difference seen at one junction end. This chain joins TRBV19 and TRBJ2-2, with 9 bases that match TRBD1. Germline V lookup: CDR1 LNHDA, CDR2 SQIVND (reference sequence). The CDR3 contains 15 residues. For the CDR3, the DNA is TGTGCCAGCAGTAGGGGACAGGGGAACACCGGGGAGCTGTTTTTT. It encodes CASSRGQGNTGELFF.

J is TRBJ2-5 and V is TRBV19; 7 bases are a match to TRBD2. Germline V gives CDR1 LNHDA, CDR2 SQIVND (reference sequence). The CDR3 has 13 amino acids. V lost 5 bases and J lost 1; bases outside the gene matches: 1. CDR3 protein: CASSGLGQETQYF. The CDR3 DNA sequence: TGTGCCAGTAGTGGACTAGGCCAAGAGACCCAGTACTTC.

V and J are TRBV27 and TRBJ2-3; 9 positions match TRBD2. Germline loops: CDR1 MNHEY, CDR2 SMNVEV (reference sequence). This CDR3 is built from 15 residues. With 6 bases clipped from V and 5 bases from J, the junction kept 9 bases outside the gene matches. The CDR3 region is CASRMAGGPVDTQYF. CDR3 in DNA: TGTGCCAGCAGGATGGCGGGAGGGCCAGTAGATACGCAGTATTTT.

The chain employs TRBV19 and TRBJ2-7; D is perhaps TRBD1 (5 bases). The V end was cut by 5 bases, the J end by 1 base, with 9 bases between. CDR3 length: 13 amino acids. CDR1 is LNHDA, CDR2 SQIVND, per germline (reference sequence). CDR3 sequence: CASSAGLSYEQYF. Written as DNA, the CDR3 is TGTGCCAGTAGTGCAGGGTTATCCTACGAGCAGTACTTC.

CDR3 loop: CASRGADLKSTEAFF. CDR3 coding DNA: TGTGCCAGCAGGGGCGCGGACTTAAAAAGCACTGAAGCTTTCTTT. The gene calls are TRBV28 and TRBJ1-1; D gene uncertain. This CDR3 spans 15 amino acids. V lost 6 bases to trimming and J lost 4 bases, with 18 bases between them. Germline CDR1 and CDR2: MDHEN and SYDVKM.